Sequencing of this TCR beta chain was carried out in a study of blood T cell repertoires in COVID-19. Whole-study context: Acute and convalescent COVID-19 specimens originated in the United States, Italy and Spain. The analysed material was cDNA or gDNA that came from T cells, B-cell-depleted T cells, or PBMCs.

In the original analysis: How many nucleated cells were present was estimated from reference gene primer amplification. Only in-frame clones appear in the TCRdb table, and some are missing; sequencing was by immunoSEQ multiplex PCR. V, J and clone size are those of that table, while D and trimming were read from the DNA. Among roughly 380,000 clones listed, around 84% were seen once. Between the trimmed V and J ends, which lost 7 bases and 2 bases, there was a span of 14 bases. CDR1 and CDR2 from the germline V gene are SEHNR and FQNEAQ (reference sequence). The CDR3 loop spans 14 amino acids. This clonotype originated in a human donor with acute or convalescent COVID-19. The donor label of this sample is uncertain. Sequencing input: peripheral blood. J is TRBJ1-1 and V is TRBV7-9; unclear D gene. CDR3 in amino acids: CASTPRRTNTEAFF. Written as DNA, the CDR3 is TGTGCCAGCACCCCCCGGAGGACCAACACTGAAGCTTTCTTT.